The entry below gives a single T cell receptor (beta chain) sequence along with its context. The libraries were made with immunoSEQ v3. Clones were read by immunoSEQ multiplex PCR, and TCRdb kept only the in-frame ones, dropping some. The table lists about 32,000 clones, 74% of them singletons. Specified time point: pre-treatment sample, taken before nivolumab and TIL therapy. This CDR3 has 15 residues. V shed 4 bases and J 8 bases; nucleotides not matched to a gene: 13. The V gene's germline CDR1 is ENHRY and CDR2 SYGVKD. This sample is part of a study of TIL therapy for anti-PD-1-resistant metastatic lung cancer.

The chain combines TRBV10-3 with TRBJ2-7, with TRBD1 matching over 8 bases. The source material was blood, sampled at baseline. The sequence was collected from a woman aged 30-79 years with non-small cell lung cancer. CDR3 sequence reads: CAISGSGTGPEKQYF. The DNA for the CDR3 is TGTGCCATCAGTGGATCCGGGACAGGCCCAGAAAAGCAGTACTTC.